The clone carrying this TCR beta chain was seen just once. The CDR3 is 13 amino acids. CDR1 MNHEY and CDR2 SVGAGI come from the germline V gene. V was cut by 7 bases and J by 6 bases, with 15 bases left in between. These data originate in a study of blood T cell repertoires in COVID-19. Sequencing used immunoSEQ multiplex PCR; TCRdb keeps in-frame clones, though not all of them. The sample contains tens of thousands of clones, 85% to 90% of which appear only once. This chain connects TRBV6-5 to TRBJ1-2, with a tentative D call TRBD1 (5 bases). Sequencing was performed on peripheral blood. This receptor was identified in a man between 50 and 59 years old with active COVID-19. This CDR3 is CASTSGRPDGYTF. The CDR3 DNA reads as TGTGCCAGCACCTCAGGGAGGCCGGATGGCTACACCTTC.